The sequence of this T cell receptor (beta chain) was determined in a study of blood T cells in healthy people across ages. General study points: As age increased, TCR beta diversity per million T cells fell in a roughly linear fashion.

With regard to this clonotype: The antigen is unknown.

Germline V gene sequence: CDR1 LGHDT, CDR2 YNNKEL (reference sequence). V lost 0 bases, J lost 0 bases, and 9 bases lay in between. This CDR3 is 16 amino acids long. The extraction recovered at least 5 micrograms of total RNA per sample. Combining a sample-barcoded 5' primer with a J-beta primer mix, a second PCR ran for 7 to 11 cycles. Every sample gave at least 2.5 million paired-end reads containing CDR3. Via MiXCR, TCRdb re-called the 5' RACE reads, giving one row per CDR3 protein. This repertoire shows roughly 860,000 distinct CDR3 sequences, around 68% found once; its top ten account for roughly 25%.

The sample comprised blood. V is TRBV3-1 and J is TRBJ2-1; D might be TRBD1 (6 bases). The clonotype comes from a man aged 30 to 39 in good health. This CDR3 reads CASSQDQGSSYNEQFF. The DNA of the CDR3 is TGTGCCAGCAGCCAAGATCAGGGGAGCTCCTACAATGAGCAGTTCTTC.